This TCR beta chain was recorded in a study of blood T cell repertoires in COVID-19 (dated by TCRdb to 2020 to 2021). Looking at the study overall: The collaborator samples originated in the United States, Italy and Spain and spanned the acute and convalescent phases of COVID-19. The dataset comprised deeply sampled blood TCRbeta repertoires from subjects exposed to, actively infected with, or recovered from COVID-19. The prospective study material was composed of cDNA or gDNA derived from T cells, B-cell-depleted T cells, or PBMCs. Where available, HLA class I and class II types were obtained from metadata supplied by the sample provider rather than from assay-based typing. Samples were obtained from the ongoing ImmuneRACE study (first 160 participants) and from approximately 1,200 subjects provided by 6 global collaborators. The repertoires were made available in a free public database intended to serve as a resource for research on the immune response to SARS-CoV-2. Nearly every sample came with metadata listing a de-identified subject ID, COVID-19 status, age in years and sex. Study-level results and caveats: Clinical and demographic metadata were provided uncurated, with the amount varying by source and participant.

Collaborating institutions collected whole blood in K2EDTA tubes following their own protocols. For TCRbeta analysis, collaborator samples were shipped as frozen whole blood, as isolated PBMCs, or as DNA extracted from either sample type. V is trimmed back by 5 bases and J by 2 bases, and the junction contains 6 bases that no gene match accounts for. CDR1 and CDR2 (KGHSH, LQKENI) derive from the germline V gene. Measured from the cysteine to the phenylalanine, the CDR3 is 15 residues long. The DNA shown is the 45-base CDR3, in frame from base 1. TCRbeta CDR3 regions were amplified from genomic DNA using the immunoSEQ Assay, a bias-controlled multiplex PCR. The original pipeline was this. Nucleated cell counts per sample were estimated from amplification of reference gene primers within the assay. Sequence reads were collapsed and filtered to measure the absolute abundance of every unique TCRbeta CDR3 rearrangement. For each sample, productive Simpson clonality was calculated as the square root of Simpson's diversity index across productive rearrangements. TCRdb mirrors the immuneACCESS table, restricted to in-frame sequences. Some clones are absent from its copies; in checked studies, under half trace to an unresolved V gene, and the reason for the others is unknown. D and trimming were read from the DNA, whereas the V and J calls and clone size are those reported in that table. For this sample there are fewer than 95,000 clones; roughly 88% appear just once. The ten largest clones take up roughly 0.51% of the sample.

This clone showed up just once. Its binding antigen is unknown. No base quality values were provided; no much bigger clone lies one nucleotide off. This TCR came from a man between 60 and 75 years old with acute or convalescent COVID-19. Source material: peripheral blood. Here the chain combines TRBV18 and TRBJ2-7; 10 nucleotides in the junction match TRBD2. The base sequence is TGTGCCAGCTCATCCACAGCGGGAGGGACCTACGAGCAGTACTTC. Protein translation: CASSSTAGGTYEQYF.